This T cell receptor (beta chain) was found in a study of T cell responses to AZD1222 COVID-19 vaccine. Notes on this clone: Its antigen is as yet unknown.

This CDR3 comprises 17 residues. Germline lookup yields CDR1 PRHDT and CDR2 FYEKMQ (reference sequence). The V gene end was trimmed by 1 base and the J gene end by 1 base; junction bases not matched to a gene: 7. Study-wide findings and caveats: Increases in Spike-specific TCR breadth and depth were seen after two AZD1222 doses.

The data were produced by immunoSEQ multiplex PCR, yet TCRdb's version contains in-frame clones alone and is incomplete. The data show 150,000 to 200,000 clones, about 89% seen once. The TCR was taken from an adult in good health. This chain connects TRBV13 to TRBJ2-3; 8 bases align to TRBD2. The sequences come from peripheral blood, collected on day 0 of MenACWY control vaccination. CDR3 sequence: CASSLAGGPRGTDTQYF. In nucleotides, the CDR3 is TGTGCCAGCAGCTTAGCGGGGGGGCCCCGGGGCACAGATACGCAGTATTTT.